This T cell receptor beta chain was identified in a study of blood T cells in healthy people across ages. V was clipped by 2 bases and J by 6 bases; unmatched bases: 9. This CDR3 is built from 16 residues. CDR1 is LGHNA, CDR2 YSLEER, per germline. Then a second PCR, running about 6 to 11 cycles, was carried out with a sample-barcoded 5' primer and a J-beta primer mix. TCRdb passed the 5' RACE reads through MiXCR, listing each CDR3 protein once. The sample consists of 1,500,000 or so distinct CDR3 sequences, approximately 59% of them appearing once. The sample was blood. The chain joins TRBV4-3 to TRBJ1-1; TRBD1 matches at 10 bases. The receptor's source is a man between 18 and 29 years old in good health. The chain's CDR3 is CASSQFSGQGGSEAFF. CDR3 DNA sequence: TGCGCCAGCAGCCAATTCTCCGGACAGGGGGGATCTGAAGCTTTCTTT.